This is a list of T cell receptor beta chains from one sample in a study of T cells in Graves' hyperthyroidism and ophthalmopathy. TCRdb reprocessed the multiplex PCR reads with MiXCR, giving one entry per CDR3 protein. Among 450,000 to 550,000 distinct CDR3 sequences, about 24% were seen once, and the ten largest hold 11%. The sample comprised blood. The receptors stem from a woman in her twenties or thirties with Graves' ophthalmopathy. CDR3s include the opening cysteine and the closing phenylalanine or tryptophan. The D gene is left open where the match is weak. Where a row states a size, it is once, few, many or the class of an expanded clone; other rows omit it.

size	J	D	length	V	CDR3	DNA
many	TRBJ2-7	TRBD2	13	TRBV10-3	CATSGGAFYEQYF	TGTGCCACTAGCGGGGGGGCTTTCTACGAGCAGTACTTC
.	TRBJ2-2	TRBD1	14	TRBV20-1	CSARPDRAKGELFF	TGCAGTGCTCGACCTGACAGGGCGAAAGGGGAGCTGTTTTTT
.	TRBJ1-2	TRBD1	14	TRBV9	CASSEGQFNYGYTF	TGTGCCAGCAGCGAGGGACAGTTTAACTATGGCTACACCTTC
few	TRBJ2-7	.	16	TRBV28	CASSLTSSVLGYEQYF	TGTGCCAGCAGTCTAACCTCATCGGTATTAGGCTACGAGCAGTACTTC
.	TRBJ1-6	.	16	TRBV6-1	CASSEVGSSYNSPLHF	TGTGCCAGCAGTGAAGTTGGGAGCTCCTATAATTCACCCCTCCACTTT
many	TRBJ2-7	TRBD1	13	TRBV20-1	CSAPDREAYEQYF	TGCAGTGCCCCGGACAGGGAGGCCTACGAGCAGTACTTC
many	TRBJ2-3	.	13	TRBV29-1	CSSRSDPQDTQYF	TGCAGCTCCCGCTCGGACCCACAAGATACGCAGTATTTT
many	TRBJ1-5	.	12	TRBV30	CAWQDSNQPQHF	TGTGCCTGGCAAGATAGCAATCAGCCCCAGCATTTT
many	TRBJ1-1	.	14	TRBV7-2	CASRLEGGWTEAFF	TGTGCCAGCAGACTAGAGGGGGGGTGGACTGAAGCTTTCTTT
.	TRBJ1-5	TRBD1	12	TRBV2	CASGQGDQPQHF	TGTGCCAGCGGACAGGGGGATCAGCCCCAGCATTTT
many	TRBJ2-7	.	14	TRBV9	CASSVSGGSYEQYF	TGTGCCAGCAGCGTCTCTGGGGGGAGCTACGAGCAGTACTTC
few	TRBJ1-5	.	17	TRBV6-1	CASSEGSSGRGNQPQHF	TGTGCCAGCAGTGAAGGGTCGTCGGGGAGAGGCAATCAGCCCCAGCATTTT
.	TRBJ2-7	.	15	TRBV15	CATSRVSGGPYEQYF	TGTGCCACCAGCAGAGTCTCCGGGGGACCCTACGAGCAGTACTTC
many	TRBJ2-7	.	13	TRBV20-1	CSATGPISYEQYF	TGCAGTGCAACGGGCCCGATCTCCTACGAGCAGTACTTC
many	TRBJ2-7	TRBD2	14	TRBV27	CASSARTSGYEQYF	TGTGCCAGCAGCGCCCGGACTAGCGGCTACGAGCAGTACTTC
.	TRBJ2-2	.	15	TRBV29-1	CSAKVGTTNTGELFF	TGCAGCGCCAAAGTCGGGACAACGAACACCGGGGAGCTGTTTTTT
many	TRBJ1-1	TRBD1	15	TRBV6-5	CASILRNRGGTEAFF	TGTGCCAGCATACTCCGCAACAGGGGAGGTACTGAAGCTTTCTTT
few	TRBJ2-7	.	12	TRBV27	CASLGLSGVKYF	TGTGCCAGCTTAGGCCTTTCAGGGGTAAAGTACTTC
many	TRBJ1-1	TRBD1	17	TRBV6-2/TRBV6-3	CASSYEGTGGGTLEAFF	TGTGCCAGCAGTTACGAGGGGACAGGGGGAGGAACACTTGAAGCTTTCTTT
many	TRBJ2-4	.	14	TRBV6-2/TRBV6-3	CASSSRGVRGIQYF	TGTGCCAGCAGCTCAAGAGGGGTACGGGGCATTCAGTACTTC
many	TRBJ1-1	.	14	TRBV4-1	CASSQDGGNTEAFF	TGCGCCAGCAGCCAAGATGGCGGTAACACTGAAGCTTTCTTT
.	TRBJ2-7	TRBD1	12	TRBV20-1	CSARHQGDEQYF	TGCAGTGCTAGACATCAGGGGGACGAGCAGTACTTC
once	TRBJ1-1	.	13	TRBV7-8	CASSFLQNTEAFF	TGTGCCAGCAGCTTTCTCCAGAACACTGAAGCTTTCTTT
.	TRBJ1-2	.	12	TRBV30	CAWSGVNYGYTF	TGTGCCTGGAGTGGCGTAAACTATGGCTACACCTTC
.	TRBJ2-5	.	15	TRBV3-1	CASSQDPRGLETQYF	TGTGCCAGCAGCCAAGATCCCCGGGGTCTGGAGACCCAGTACTTC
.	TRBJ2-5	TRBD2	15	TRBV6-5	CASSYAGGVQETQYF	TGTGCCAGCAGTTATGCCGGGGGGGTTCAAGAGACCCAGTACTTC
many	TRBJ1-2	.	14	TRBV6-1	CASIGAVNNYGYTF	TGTGCCAGCATTGGGGCGGTTAACAACTATGGCTACACCTTC
.	TRBJ1-2	TRBD1	16	TRBV4-3	CASSQDYPDRTYGYTF	TGCGCCAGCAGCCAAGATTACCCGGACAGGACCTATGGCTACACCTTC
.	TRBJ1-2	.	15	TRBV19	CASSKGTSSLYGYTF	TGTGCCAGTAGCAAAGGGACCAGCTCCCTCTATGGCTACACCTTC
.	TRBJ1-5	.	16	TRBV28	CASSFSSGPVGQPQHF	TGTGCCAGCAGTTTCAGTTCAGGGCCGGTGGGTCAGCCCCAGCATTTT
many	TRBJ1-1	TRBD1	14	TRBV6-2/TRBV6-3	CASSLTGVHTEAFF	TGTGCCAGCAGTCTTACAGGGGTTCACACTGAAGCTTTCTTT
many	TRBJ2-5	.	13	TRBV28	CASSTWDGETQYF	TGTGCCAGCAGTACATGGGACGGAGAGACCCAGTACTTC
many	TRBJ2-5	.	13	TRBV3-1	CASSRGLGETQYF	TGTGCCAGCAGCCGGGGCCTCGGCGAGACCCAGTACTTC
.	TRBJ1-5	.	13	TRBV6-5	CASSSMSGQPQHF	TGTGCCAGCAGTTCCATGAGCGGTCAGCCCCAGCATTTT
many	TRBJ1-1	.	11	TRBV20-1	CSATGNTEAFF	TGCAGTGCTACAGGGAACACTGAAGCTTTCTTT
few	TRBJ2-7	.	14	TRBV27	CASSFNQKTYEQYF	TGTGCCAGCAGTTTTAATCAGAAGACCTACGAGCAGTACTTC
many	TRBJ2-5	TRBD1	17	TRBV5-1	CASSLPVLGTEQETQYF	TGCGCCAGCAGCCTGCCTGTACTCGGGACAGAGCAAGAGACCCAGTACTTC
many	TRBJ2-2	.	14	TRBV25-1	CASIGSPNTGELFF	TGTGCCAGCATAGGCAGTCCGAACACCGGGGAGCTGTTTTTT
many	TRBJ2-7	TRBD2	19	TRBV7-2	CASSLGLGLAGGRAHEQYF	TGTGCCAGCAGCTTAGGCTTGGGACTAGCGGGGGGGCGGGCCCACGAGCAGTACTTC
many	TRBJ1-2	TRBD1	15	TRBV20-1	CSAYTPGQGFDGYTF	TGCAGTGCCTATACACCGGGACAGGGTTTCGATGGCTACACCTTC
many	TRBJ2-7	.	14	TRBV11-2	CASSLSAGRYEQYF	TGTGCCAGCAGCTTATCGGCAGGGCGGTACGAGCAGTACTTC
.	TRBJ2-4	.	13	TRBV7-9	CASGAGKGDIQYF	TGTGCCAGCGGAGCAGGGAAGGGGGACATTCAGTACTTC
many	TRBJ1-2	.	12	TRBV6-2/TRBV6-3	CASSYGAIDYTF	TGTGCCAGCAGTTATGGGGCCATTGACTACACCTTC
many	TRBJ1-1	.	15	TRBV6-1	CASSEVRTENTEAFF	TGTGCCAGCAGTGAAGTCCGGACGGAGAACACTGAAGCTTTCTTT
.	TRBJ1-5	TRBD1	15	TRBV20-1	CSAHRDRGSLWPQHF	TGCAGTGCTCACCGGGACAGGGGGTCTTTATGGCCCCAGCATTTT
many	TRBJ2-3	.	13	TRBV6-2/TRBV6-3	CASNPVLAKTQYF	TGTGCCAGCAATCCGGTCCTAGCCAAAACGCAGTATTTT
many	TRBJ1-1	.	13	TRBV27	CASSLLGGGEAFF	TGTGCCAGCAGTTTATTAGGGGGAGGTGAAGCTTTCTTT
many	TRBJ1-1	.	12	TRBV12-3/TRBV12-4	CASSFSGFGAFF	TGTGCCAGCAGTTTTTCGGGATTCGGAGCTTTCTTT
few	TRBJ1-6	.	16	TRBV27	CASSSPTGQYNSPLHF	TGTGCCAGCAGTAGCCCCACAGGGCAGTATAATTCACCCCTCCACTTT
many	TRBJ2-7	.	15	TRBV7-8	CASSLVVSREYEQYF	TGTGCCAGCAGCTTAGTGGTCTCCAGGGAGTACGAGCAGTACTTC
.	TRBJ2-7	TRBD1	18	TRBV6-2/TRBV6-3	CARFGTGGVASSSYEQYF	TGTGCCAGATTCGGGACAGGGGGCGTAGCTTCGAGCTCCTACGAGCAGTACTTC
many	TRBJ1-3	.	12	TRBV6-1	CASNQQGHTIYF	TGTGCCAGCAATCAACAGGGACACACCATATATTTT
many	TRBJ1-1	TRBD1	14	TRBV7-9	CASSFQTGDTEAFF	TGTGCCAGCAGCTTTCAGACAGGGGACACTGAAGCTTTCTTT